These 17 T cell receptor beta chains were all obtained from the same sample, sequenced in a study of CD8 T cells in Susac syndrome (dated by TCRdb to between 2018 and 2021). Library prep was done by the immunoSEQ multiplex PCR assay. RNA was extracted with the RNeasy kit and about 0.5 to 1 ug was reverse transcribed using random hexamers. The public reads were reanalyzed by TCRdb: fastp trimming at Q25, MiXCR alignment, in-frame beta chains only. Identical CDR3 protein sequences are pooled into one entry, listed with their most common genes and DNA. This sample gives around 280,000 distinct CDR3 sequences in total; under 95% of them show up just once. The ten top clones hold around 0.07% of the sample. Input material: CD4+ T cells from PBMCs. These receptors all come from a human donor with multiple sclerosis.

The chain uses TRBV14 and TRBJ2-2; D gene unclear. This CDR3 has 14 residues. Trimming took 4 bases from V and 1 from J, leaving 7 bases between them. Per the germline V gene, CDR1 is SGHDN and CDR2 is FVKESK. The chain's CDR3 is CASSPEMNTGELFF. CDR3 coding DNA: TGTGCCAGCAGCCCAGAGATGAACACCGGGGAGCTGTTTTTT.

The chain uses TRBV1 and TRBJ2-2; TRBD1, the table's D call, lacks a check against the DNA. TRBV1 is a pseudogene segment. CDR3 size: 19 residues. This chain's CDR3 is CTSSQDHYPKGAETGELFF. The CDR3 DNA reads TGCACCAGCAGCCAAGATCATTACCCTAAGGGGGCGGAAACCGGGGAGCTGTTTTTT.

The CDR3 here is CASRSGNGYTF. The CDR3, as DNA: TGTGCCAGCAGGTCAGGGAATGGCTACACCTTC. This sequence joins TRBV11-2 and TRBJ1-2; TRBD1 is a possible D gene (5 bases). The V gene lost 6 bases and the J gene lost 6 bases, with 8 bases spanning the gap. The CDR3 length is 11 residues. Germline V gene sequence: CDR1 SGHAT, CDR2 FQNNGV.

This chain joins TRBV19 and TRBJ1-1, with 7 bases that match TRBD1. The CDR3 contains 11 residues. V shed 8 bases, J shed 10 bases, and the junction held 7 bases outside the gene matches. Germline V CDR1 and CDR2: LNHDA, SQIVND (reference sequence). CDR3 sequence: CASQQGIAAFF. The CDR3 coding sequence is TGTGCCAGTCAACAGGGGATTGCAGCTTTCTTT.

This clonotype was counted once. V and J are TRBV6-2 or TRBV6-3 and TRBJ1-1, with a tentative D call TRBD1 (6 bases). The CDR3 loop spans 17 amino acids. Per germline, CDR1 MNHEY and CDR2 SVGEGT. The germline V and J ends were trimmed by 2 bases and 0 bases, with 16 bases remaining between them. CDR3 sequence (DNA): TGTGCCAGCAGTTACGGGAGGGGGGGGCGCGTGAACACTGAAGCTTTCTTT. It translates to CASSYGRGGRVNTEAFF.

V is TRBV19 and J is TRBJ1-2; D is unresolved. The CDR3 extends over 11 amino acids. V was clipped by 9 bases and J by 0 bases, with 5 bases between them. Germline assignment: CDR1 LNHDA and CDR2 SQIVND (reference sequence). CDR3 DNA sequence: TGTGCCAGCCGAGCTAACTATGGCTACACCTTC. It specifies CASRANYGYTF. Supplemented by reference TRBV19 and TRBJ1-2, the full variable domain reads DGGITQSPKYLFRKEGQNVTLSCEQNLNHDAMYWYRQDPGQGLRLIYYSQIVNDFQKGDIAEGYSVSREKKESFPLTVTSAQKNPTAFYLCASRANYGYTFGSGTRLTVV.

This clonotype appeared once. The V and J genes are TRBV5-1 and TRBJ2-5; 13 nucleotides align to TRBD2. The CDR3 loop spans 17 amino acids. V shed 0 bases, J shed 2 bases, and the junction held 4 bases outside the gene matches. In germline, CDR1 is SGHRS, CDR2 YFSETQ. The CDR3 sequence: CASSLEPLAGGQETQYF. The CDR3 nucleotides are TGCGCCAGCAGCTTGGAGCCACTAGCGGGGGGGCAAGAGACCCAGTACTTC.

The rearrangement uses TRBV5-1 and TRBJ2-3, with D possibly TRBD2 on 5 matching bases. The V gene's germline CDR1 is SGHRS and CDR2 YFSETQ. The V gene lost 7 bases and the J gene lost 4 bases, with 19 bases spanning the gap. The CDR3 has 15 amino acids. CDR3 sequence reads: CASSPTLGSADTQYF. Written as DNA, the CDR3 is TGCGCCAGCTCCCCTACACTAGGGTCGGCAGATACGCAGTATTTT.

The CDR3 here is CASSASHLLRGSYRSSYNEQFF. CDR3 in DNA: TGTGCCAGCAGCGCGTCACACCTTCTGCGGGGGAGCTACCGTAGCTCCTACAATGAGCAGTTCTTC. The chain joins TRBV27 to TRBJ2-1; 7 nucleotides match TRBD2. Germline CDR1 MNHEY, CDR2 SMNVEV (reference sequence). The CDR3 has 22 residues. V trimming: 6 bases; J trimming: 0 bases; junction bases outside the gene matches: 26.

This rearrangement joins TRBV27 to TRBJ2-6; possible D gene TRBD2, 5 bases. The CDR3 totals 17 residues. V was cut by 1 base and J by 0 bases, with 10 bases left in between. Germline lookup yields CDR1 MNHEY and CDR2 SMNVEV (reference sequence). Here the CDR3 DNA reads TGTGCCAGCAGTTTATACCCGCGGGTCTCTGGGGCCAACGTCCTGACTTTC. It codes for CASSLYPRVSGANVLTF. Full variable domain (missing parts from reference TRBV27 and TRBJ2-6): EAQVTQNPRYLITVTGKKLTVTCSQNMNHEYMSWYRQDPGLGLRQIYYSMNVEVTDKGDVPEGYKVSRKEKRNFPLILESPSPNQTSLYFCASSLYPRVSGANVLTFGAGSRLTVL.

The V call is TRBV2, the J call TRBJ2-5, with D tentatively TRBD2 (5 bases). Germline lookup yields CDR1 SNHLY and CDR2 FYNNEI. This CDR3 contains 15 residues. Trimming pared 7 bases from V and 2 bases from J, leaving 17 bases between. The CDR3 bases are TGTGCCAGCACCAAAGCTCTTGGCGGGCAAGAGACCCAGTACTTC. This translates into CASTKALGGQETQYF.

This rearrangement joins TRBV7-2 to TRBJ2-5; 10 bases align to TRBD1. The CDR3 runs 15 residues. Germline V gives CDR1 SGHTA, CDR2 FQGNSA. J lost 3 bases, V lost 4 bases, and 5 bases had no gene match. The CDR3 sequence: CASSSMGTGEETQYF. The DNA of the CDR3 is TGTGCCAGCAGCTCGATGGGGACAGGGGAAGAGACCCAGTACTTC. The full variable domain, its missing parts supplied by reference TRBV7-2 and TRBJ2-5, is GAGVSQSPSNKVTEKGKDVELRCDPISGHTALYWYRQSLGQGLEFLIYFQGNSAPDKSGLPSDRFSAERTGGSVSTLTIQRTQQEDSAVYLCASSSMGTGEETQYFGPGTRLLVL.

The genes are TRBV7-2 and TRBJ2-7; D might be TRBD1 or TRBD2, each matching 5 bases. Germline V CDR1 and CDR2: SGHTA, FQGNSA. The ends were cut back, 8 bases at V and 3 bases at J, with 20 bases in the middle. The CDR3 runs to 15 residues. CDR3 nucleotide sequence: TGTGCCAGCGCCCTAGGGGACCCCCGGCTCTACGAGCAGTACTTC. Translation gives CASALGDPRLYEQYF.

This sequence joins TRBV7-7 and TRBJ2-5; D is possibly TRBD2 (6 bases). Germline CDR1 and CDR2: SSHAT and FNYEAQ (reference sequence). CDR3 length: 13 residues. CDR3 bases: TGTGCTAGCGGAAGACAGATCCAAGAGACCCAGTACTTC. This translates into CASGRQIQETQYF.

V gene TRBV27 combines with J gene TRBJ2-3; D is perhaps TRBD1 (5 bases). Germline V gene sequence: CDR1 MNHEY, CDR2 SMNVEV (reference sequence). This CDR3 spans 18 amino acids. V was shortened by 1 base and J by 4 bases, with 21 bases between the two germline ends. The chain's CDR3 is CASSLLGASRGKADTQYF. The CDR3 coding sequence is TGTGCCAGCAGTTTATTAGGTGCATCAAGGGGTAAGGCAGATACGCAGTATTTT.

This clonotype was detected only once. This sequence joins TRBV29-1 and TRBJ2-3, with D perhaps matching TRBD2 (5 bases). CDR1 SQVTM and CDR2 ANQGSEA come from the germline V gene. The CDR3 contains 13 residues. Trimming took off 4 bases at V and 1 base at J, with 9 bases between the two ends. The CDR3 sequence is CSVVSGGTDTQYF. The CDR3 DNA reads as TGCAGCGTTGTCTCCGGGGGCACAGATACGCAGTATTTT.

The CDR3 is CASSQDTSRVQETQYF. CDR3 bases: TGTGCCAGCAGCCAAGATACGAGCAGAGTCCAAGAGACCCAGTACTTC. V is TRBV3-1 and J is TRBJ2-5; D is undetermined. Germline V gene sequence: CDR1 LGHDT, CDR2 YNNKEL (reference sequence). The V and J ends lost 0 bases and 1 base respectively, with 12 bases between them. CDR3 size: 16 residues.